This T cell receptor (beta chain) was observed in a study of T cells in localized non-small cell lung cancer. The CDR3 loop spans 12 amino acids. Germline V CDR1 and CDR2: GTSNPN, SVGIG (reference sequence). V lost 0 bases, J lost 8 bases, and 10 bases lay in between. Data came from immunoSEQ multiplex PCR; TCRdb stores just in-frame clones and leaves some out. Among 40,000 to 55,000 clones listed, less than 85% were seen once. The starting material was PBMCs, obtained before any cancer treatment. This receptor was identified in a woman aged 35 to 69 with stage II lung adenocarcinoma. This chain connects TRBV30 to TRBJ1-2, with D perhaps matching TRBD1 (6 bases). CDR3 protein: CAWSVPGGGYTF. CDR3 in DNA: TGTGCCTGGAGTGTACCTGGGGGCGGCTACACCTTC.